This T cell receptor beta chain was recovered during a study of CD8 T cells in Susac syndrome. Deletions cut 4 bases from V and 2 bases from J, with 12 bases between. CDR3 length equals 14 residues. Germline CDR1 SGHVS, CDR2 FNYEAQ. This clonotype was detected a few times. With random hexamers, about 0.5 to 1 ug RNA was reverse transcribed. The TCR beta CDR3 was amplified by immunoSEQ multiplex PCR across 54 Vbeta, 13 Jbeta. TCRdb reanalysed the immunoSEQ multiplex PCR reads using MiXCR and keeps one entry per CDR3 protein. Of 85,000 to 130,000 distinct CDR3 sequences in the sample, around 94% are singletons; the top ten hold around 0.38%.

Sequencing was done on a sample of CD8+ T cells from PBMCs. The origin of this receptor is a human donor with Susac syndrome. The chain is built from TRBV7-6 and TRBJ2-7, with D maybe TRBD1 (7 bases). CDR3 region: CASSSGGQPYEQYF. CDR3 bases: TGTGCCAGCAGCTCCGGGGGACAGCCCTACGAGCAGTACTTC.